A selection of T cell receptor beta chains follows, all from one sample in a study of Ad26.COV2.S vaccination and SARS-CoV-2 variants. The method was immunoSEQ multiplex PCR; TCRdb's version includes in-frame clones alone and lacks a portion of them. The data contain a few hundred thousand clones, roughly 85% of them singletons. Source: peripheral blood, taken in a trial of Ad26.COV2.S vaccine versus placebo. The receptor set was obtained from a person between 18 and 65 years old who received the Ad26.COV2.S COVID-19 vaccine or a placebo. The CDR3 runs from the conserved cysteine through the conserved F or W. The D gene is left open where the match is weak. Not all rows give a size; the values are once, few, many and, for expanded clones, a class.

abundance	v_gene	j_gene	d_gene	CDR3aa	CDR3nt
-	TRBV27	TRBJ2-2	TRBD2	CATRTGTSDTGELFF	TGTGCCACCCGAACCGGGACTAGCGACACCGGGGAGCTGTTTTTT
-	TRBV24-1	TRBJ2-1	-	CATSESGTHHNEQFF	TGTGCCACCAGTGAATCCGGGACCCATCACAATGAGCAGTTCTTC
-	TRBV2	TRBJ1-2	-	CASSESGRSYGYTF	TGTGCCAGCAGTGAGTCGGGACGGAGCTATGGCTACACCTTC
-	TRBV6-5	TRBJ2-3	-	CASTLEPRSTDTQYF	TGTGCCAGCACGCTCGAGCCCCGGAGCACAGATACGCAGTATTTT
-	TRBV10-3	TRBJ1-3	-	CAISEGRGNTIYF	TGTGCCATCAGTGAGGGACGGGGAAACACCATATATTTT
-	TRBV12-5	TRBJ2-3	TRBD2	CASVPVGLAGVDGTQYF	TGTGCTAGTGTCCCCGTTGGACTAGCGGGGGTCGACGGTACGCAGTATTTT
-	TRBV2	TRBJ1-3	-	CASTSDSGNTIYF	TGTGCCAGCACCTCGGACAGTGGAAACACCATATATTTT
-	TRBV4-1	TRBJ1-2	TRBD1	CASSQGRDRANYGYTF	TGCGCCAGCAGCCAGGGCCGGGACAGGGCTAACTATGGCTACACCTTC
-	TRBV4-3	TRBJ1-2	TRBD1	CASSLGPGQGGYTF	TGCGCCAGCAGCCTGGGACCGGGACAGGGTGGCTACACCTTC
few	TRBV4-3	TRBJ2-3	-	CASSQDVGTGTDTQYF	TGCGCCAGCAGCCAAGATGTGGGGACGGGGACAGATACGCAGTATTTT
-	TRBV24-1	TRBJ1-3	-	CATSGEGNTIYF	TGTGCCACCAGTGGCGAGGGAAACACCATATATTTT
-	TRBV14	TRBJ1-2	-	CASSQGGPLYGYTF	TGTGCCAGCAGCCAAGGGGGCCCCCTTTATGGCTACACCTTC
-	TRBV19	TRBJ1-4	TRBD1	CASSPSSLTGRGEKLFF	TGTGCCAGTAGTCCCTCCTCTTTGACAGGGAGGGGTGAAAAACTGTTTTTT
-	TRBV27	TRBJ2-3	TRBD2	CASSLREGPDTQYF	TGTGCCAGCAGTTTAAGGGAGGGGCCAGATACGCAGTATTTT
once	TRBV5-6	TRBJ2-7	-	CASSSMTDPYEQYF	TGTGCCAGCAGCTCTATGACAGACCCCTACGAGCAGTACTTC
-	TRBV29-1	TRBJ1-1	-	CSVVRGYVAFF	TGCAGCGTTGTTCGGGGTTACGTAGCTTTCTTT
-	TRBV30	TRBJ2-7	TRBD1	CAWGSWDSHEQYF	TGTGCCTGGGGTTCCTGGGACAGCCACGAGCAGTACTTC
-	TRBV6-5	TRBJ1-1	-	CASSYSGRQNTEAFF	TGTGCCAGCAGTTACTCGGGACGACAGAACACTGAAGCTTTCTTT
-	TRBV19	TRBJ1-1	-	CASSIISRGGEAFF	TGTGCCAGTAGTATAATTAGCCGGGGGGGTGAAGCTTTCTTT
-	TRBV27	TRBJ2-2	-	CASSLRPYLGGELFF	TGTGCCAGCAGTTTAAGGCCTTATCTTGGCGGGGAGCTGTTTTTT
-	TRBV10-2	TRBJ1-5	-	CASSTSSGGQPQHF	TGCGCCAGCAGTACTTCTTCCGGGGGTCAGCCCCAGCATTTT
-	TRBV5-1	TRBJ1-1	TRBD1	CASSAGQGVAEAFF	TGCGCCAGCAGCGCGGGACAGGGGGTCGCTGAAGCTTTCTTT